The 26 T cell receptor beta chains presented below share a single source sample, sequenced in a study of blood T cell repertoires in COVID-19. Only in-frame clones appear in the TCRdb table, and some are missing; sequencing was by immunoSEQ multiplex PCR. The sample yields over 250,000 clones, roughly 77% seen once. The sequenced material came from peripheral blood. The receptors were sampled from a woman at least 80 years old with acute or convalescent COVID-19.

The chain couples TRBV13 to TRBJ2-7, with 10 bases lining up with TRBD1. V shed 4 bases, J shed 6 bases, and the junction held 9 bases outside the gene matches. The CDR3 is made up of 15 amino acids. CDR1 and CDR2 (germline): PRHDT, FYEKMQ (reference sequence). The CDR3 sequence is CASSYWDRGGREQYF. CDR3 nucleotide sequence: TGTGCCAGCAGCTACTGGGACAGGGGAGGCCGCGAGCAGTACTTC.

A word on this clone: This same CDR3 is encoded by further DNA sequences in the sample. The chain links TRBV12-3 or TRBV12-4 to TRBJ1-4; D not certain. This CDR3 is 13 amino acids long. Trimming shortened V by 3 bases and J by 8 bases, and 10 bases separated the two germline ends. CDR3: CASSFRPGEKLFF. In nucleotides, the CDR3 is TGTGCCAGCAGTTTCCGGCCGGGGGAAAAACTGTTTTTT.

The chain employs TRBV5-5 and TRBJ2-6; possibly TRBD1 for D (6 bases). The CDR3 is 16 residues long. Germline V gene sequence: CDR1 SGHKS, CDR2 YYEKEE (reference sequence). V was pared by 5 bases and J by 2 bases, with 14 bases between. The CDR3 DNA reads as TGTGCCAGCAGTTTACAGGGTTTGGCTGGGGCCAACGTCCTGACTTTC. Protein product: CASSLQGLAGANVLTF.

This chain uses TRBV2 with TRBJ2-3, with TRBD2 matching over 10 bases. CDR1 is SNHLY, CDR2 FYNNEI, per germline. There are 14 residues in the CDR3. The V segment lost 4 bases and the J segment 5 bases; nucleotides outside the gene matches: 3. The CDR3 nucleotides read TGTGCCAGCAGTGTGAGCGGGAGGGGAGATACGCAGTATTTT. Protein: CASSVSGRGDTQYF.

This clone has just a few counts. CDR3 residues: CASSLTGRSEAFF. CDR3 bases: TGTGCCAGCAGCTTAACGGGGAGATCTGAAGCTTTCTTT. This chain links TRBV7-3 with TRBJ1-1; unclear D gene. V lost 0 bases and J 6 bases, leaving 8 bases between the germline ends. This CDR3 contains 13 residues. Looked up from germline, CDR1 is SGHTA and CDR2 is FQGTGA.

The chain joins TRBV5-1 to TRBJ2-5; a weak D match, TRBD1 (5 bases). Trimming removed 4 bases at V and 1 base at J, with 8 bases between. This CDR3 has 13 residues. In germline, CDR1 is SGHRS, CDR2 YFSETQ. The CDR3 reads CASSLQGQETQYF. CDR3 nucleotide sequence: TGCGCCAGCAGCCTCCAGGGCCAAGAGACCCAGTACTTC.

This chain uses TRBV6-5 with TRBJ1-2; TRBD1 might be the D (5 bases). The CDR3 is made up of 13 amino acids. Germline V lookup: CDR1 MNHEY, CDR2 SVGAGI. V was trimmed by 8 bases and J by 3 bases, leaving 13 bases between them. The CDR3 is CASGRQFHYGYTF. CDR3 DNA sequence: TGTGCCAGCGGCCGACAGTTCCACTATGGCTACACCTTC.

The J gene is TRBJ1-1, the V gene TRBV14, with D uncertain. Deletions cut 3 bases from V and 9 bases from J, with 11 bases between. The CDR3 is made up of 12 amino acids. Germline lookup yields CDR1 SGHDN and CDR2 FVKESK. The CDR3 DNA follows: TGTGCCAGCAGCCAGTCGCGAGGAAAAGCTTTCTTT. This codes for CASSQSRGKAFF.

In its sample, this clone was seen once. The V gene is TRBV2, the J gene TRBJ1-3; 7 bases fit TRBD1. This CDR3 is 15 amino acids long. V lost 6 bases and J lost 0; bases outside the gene matches: 5. Germline values: CDR1 SNHLY, CDR2 FYNNEI. CDR3 coding DNA: TGTGCCAGCAGGGCGACAGGGTTCTCTGGAAACACCATATATTTT. Translated, it gives CASRATGFSGNTIYF.

The rearrangement joins TRBV25-1 to TRBJ1-5, with TRBD1 as a possible D gene (5 bases). From germline, CDR1 is MGHDK and CDR2 SYGVNS. Trimming left V 2 bases short and J 3 bases short, with 8 bases between. CDR3 length equals 14 residues. This chain's CDR3 is CASSEQGYNQPQHF. The CDR3 DNA reads as TGTGCCAGCAGTGAACAGGGTTACAATCAGCCCCAGCATTTT.

This clone was seen more than once but under ten times. The chain couples TRBV9 to TRBJ2-1; 8 bases line up with TRBD2. V lost 0 bases, J lost 6 bases, and 8 bases stayed unmatched. Germline lookup yields CDR1 SGDLS and CDR2 YYNGEE. This CDR3 region has 16 residues. CDR3 nucleotides: TGTGCCAGCAGCGTAGTGCCAGCGGGGGTCGGCAATGAGCAGTTCTTC. It codes for CASSVVPAGVGNEQFF.

This chain uses TRBV5-4 with TRBJ2-1; 10 nucleotides line up with TRBD2. Germline-derived CDR1 and CDR2 are SGHNT and YYREEE (reference sequence). CDR3 size: 15 residues. V shed 3 bases, J shed 5 bases, and the junction held 5 bases outside the gene matches. The DNA of the CDR3 is TGTGCCAGCAGCTCGCGGACTAGCGGAGACAATGAGCAGTTCTTC. This sequence encodes CASSSRTSGDNEQFF.

CDR3 DNA: TGCGCCAGCAGCAACGGACAGAGCTCCTATAATTCACCCCTCCACTTT. It translates to CASSNGQSSYNSPLHF. The V and J genes are TRBV5-1 and TRBJ1-6; a possible D gene is TRBD1 (6 bases). Looked up from germline, CDR1 is SGHRS and CDR2 is YFSETQ. The CDR3 has 16 amino acids. V shed 4 bases and J shed 0 bases, with 11 bases lying between them.

The V gene is TRBV11-1, the J gene TRBJ2-2; 7 bases map to TRBD1. The CDR3 contains 17 residues. The germline V gene encodes CDR1 SGHAT and CDR2 FQDESV (reference sequence). Unmatched junction bases numbered 4, after V lost 0 bases and J lost 0 bases. The CDR3 loop is CASSLARTGPNTGELFF. The CDR3 DNA follows: TGTGCCAGCAGCTTAGCAAGGACAGGACCGAACACCGGGGAGCTGTTTTTT.

The chain has TRBV6-2 or TRBV6-3 and TRBJ1-1; the match to TRBD1 covers 8 bases. The CDR3 loop spans 14 amino acids. The junction had 6 bases not matched to a gene; V was cut back by 4 bases and J by 5 bases. Looked up from germline, CDR1 is MNHEY and CDR2 is SVGEGT. The CDR3 DNA is TGTGCCAGCAGTTTCGGACAGGGAGGGACTGAAGCTTTCTTT. It codes for CASSFGQGGTEAFF.

The gene calls are TRBV7-2 and TRBJ2-3, with TRBD2 matching 8 bases. The CDR3 sequence is 15 residues long. Germline V lookup: CDR1 SGHTA, CDR2 FQGNSA. The trim removed 3 bases at V and 1 base at J, leaving 3 bases unmatched. The CDR3 here is CASSFLGGGTDTQYF. The CDR3 DNA reads as TGTGCCAGCAGCTTCCTCGGGGGGGGCACAGATACGCAGTATTTT.

The rearrangement joins TRBV6-1 to TRBJ1-5, with D maybe TRBD1 (5 bases). Germline CDR1 and CDR2: MNHNS and SASEGT. The CDR3 has 17 amino acids. The V end was cut by 0 bases, the J end by 1 base, with 13 bases between. The CDR3 region has the DNA TGTGCCAGCAGTGAAGCTTGGGGCGGGGGGAGCAATCAGCCCCAGCATTTT. Amino acid sequence: CASSEAWGGGSNQPQHF.

This clone was detected only once. The chain combines TRBV5-4 with TRBJ2-2; 7 bases line up with TRBD1. The CDR3 length is 14 residues. With V trimmed by 2 bases and J by 4 bases, 2 bases remained unmatched. Germline V gives CDR1 SGHNT, CDR2 YYREEE (reference sequence). The CDR3 here is CASSFRDSTGELFF. The CDR3, as DNA: TGTGCCAGCAGCTTCCGGGACAGCACCGGGGAGCTGTTTTTT.

The V and J genes are TRBV6-5 and TRBJ1-4; 8 nucleotides line up with TRBD1. V lost 6 bases to trimming and J lost 6 bases; unmatched junction nucleotides: 6. This CDR3 is 14 amino acids long. Germline values: CDR1 MNHEY, CDR2 SVGAGI. The DNA of the CDR3 is TGTGCCAGCAGCCGACAGGGGCGGGATGAAAAACTGTTTTTT. Its protein is CASSRQGRDEKLFF.

The V gene is TRBV18, the J gene TRBJ2-3; 7 nucleotides agree with TRBD1. This CDR3 is 15 amino acids long. V shed 6 bases and J 0 bases; nucleotides not matched to a gene: 6. Germline V lookup: CDR1 KGHSH, CDR2 LQKENI. In DNA form, the CDR3 reads TGTGCCAGCTCGTCCACAGGGGAAAGCACAGATACGCAGTATTTT. It is translated as CASSSTGESTDTQYF.

This clone was seen just once. One base separates it from a far larger clone, so it is likely a read error. J is TRBJ2-6 and V is TRBV6-5; no clear D. V shed 6 bases and J shed 0 bases, with 3 bases lying between them. Looked up from germline, CDR1 is MNHEY and CDR2 is SVGAGI. CDR3 length: 13 amino acids. In DNA, the CDR3 is TGTGCCAGCAGCCTCTCTGGGGCCAACGTCCTGACTTTC. It yields the protein CASSLSGANVLTF.

The chain combines TRBV18 with TRBJ2-3; D gene unclear. Germline CDR1 and CDR2: KGHSH and LQKENI. The V gene lost 10 bases and the J gene lost 0 bases, with 8 bases spanning the gap. This CDR3 has 12 residues. As DNA, the CDR3 is TGTGCCACTTCAGCGAGCACAGATACGCAGTATTTT. Translation: CATSASTDTQYF.

This clone was recorded only once. The chain has TRBV2 and TRBJ1-1; D may be TRBD1 (5 bases). The germline V and J ends were trimmed by 8 bases and 10 bases, with 14 bases remaining between them. This CDR3 contains 11 residues. CDR1 is SNHLY and CDR2 is FYNNEI in the germline V gene. CDR3 loop: CASLLQVGAFF. The CDR3 nucleotides are TGTGCCAGCCTCCTACAGGTAGGAGCTTTCTTT.

This clone showed up just a few times. The V gene is TRBV5-1, the J gene TRBJ1-4; the match to TRBD1 covers 12 bases. The CDR3 extends over 19 amino acids. Germline V gives CDR1 SGHRS, CDR2 YFSETQ. The ends lost 2 bases at V and 0 bases at J; junction bases unmatched: 8. DNA of the CDR3: TGCGCCAGCAGCTTCCGGGACAGGGGGCGAGTGGCAACTAATGAAAAACTGTTTTTT. Its translation is CASSFRDRGRVATNEKLFF.

The V and J genes are TRBV6-2 or TRBV6-3 and TRBJ2-7; D is possibly TRBD1 (6 bases). This CDR3 is built from 14 residues. Germline V gene data show CDR1 as MNHEY and CDR2 as SVGEGT. Trimming cost V 3 bases and J 5 bases, with 14 bases left between them. CDR3 nucleotide sequence: TGTGCCAGCAGTTATACAGGGCGTTTGAACGAGCAGTACTTC. This sequence encodes CASSYTGRLNEQYF.

There are a few counts of this clone. V and J are TRBV5-4 and TRBJ2-7; 10 nucleotides align to TRBD1. Germline CDR1 SGHNT, CDR2 YYREEE (reference sequence). J was trimmed by 4 bases and V by 5 bases; bases with no gene match: 9. The CDR3 length is 15 residues. The CDR3 here is CASSTTGTGVYEQYF. The DNA of the CDR3 is TGTGCCAGCAGTACTACCGGGACAGGGGTATACGAGCAGTACTTC.